The 17 T cell receptor beta chains listed next were all sequenced from one sample in a study of low-dose radiotherapy and immunotherapy resistance in tumors (dated 2022 in TCRdb). The sample's time point label, in plain terms: after trial treatment. Taken with the paper, the label for treatment or condition translates to: LDRT plus nivolumab, ipilimumab, low-dose cyclophosphamide and aspirin (RACIN trial). The listed sequencing device is Illumina HiSeq 2500. To make first-strand cDNA, Superscript III was used along with a set of TRAV- and TRBV-specific primers so that both the TCRalpha and TCRbeta chains were covered. TCRs were amplified with Phusion for roughly 19 PCR cycles, with a constant-region primer paired with the adapter attached to the V primers. TCRdb passed the public sequencing reads through fastp at Q25 and MiXCR, retaining productive beta sequences. Rows are unified per CDR3 protein, each entry keeping the most common DNA and genes. The sample records some 100,000 distinct CDR3 sequences, less than 25% of which are singletons. The ten largest clonotypes hold over 4% of the sample.

The sequencing here drew on PBMCs, taken after low-dose radiotherapy plus immunotherapy. Receptor source: a male donor with prostate cancer.

This clonotype was observed at least ten times. The gene calls are TRBV7-9 and TRBJ2-7; D remains unclear. CDR1 and CDR2 (germline): SEHNR, FQNEAQ (reference sequence). This CDR3 spans 13 amino acids. Trimming pared 10 bases from V and 4 bases from J, leaving 17 bases between. CDR3 coding DNA: TGTGCCATCGGTGGCCTAACAGCTTACGAGCAGTACTTC. Protein: CAIGGLTAYEQYF. The complete variable domain, with remaining parts taken from reference TRBV7-9 and TRBJ2-7, reads DTGVSQNPRHKITKRGQNVTFRCDPISEHNRLYWYRQTLGQGPEFLTYFQNEAQLEKSRLLSDRFSAERPKGSFSTLEIQRTEQGDSAMYLCAIGGLTAYEQYFGPGTRLTVT.

There are many counts of this clonotype. The V call is TRBV6-5, the J call TRBJ2-7, with D possibly TRBD1 on 5 matching bases. The CDR3 runs to 12 residues. Per germline, CDR1 MNHEY and CDR2 SVGAGI. The V end lost 6 bases, the J end lost 4 bases, and 10 bases lay between the germline ends. This CDR3 is CASSRTPYEQYF. CDR3 nucleotides: TGTGCCAGCAGCCGGACACCATACGAGCAGTACTTC.

The J gene is TRBJ2-3, the V gene TRBV5-4, with TRBD1 as a possible D gene (6 bases). Germline V lookup: CDR1 SGHNT, CDR2 YYREEE (reference sequence). The CDR3 contains 11 residues. V was shortened by 4 bases and J by 7 bases, with 7 bases between the two germline ends. This CDR3 reads CASSQGNTQYF. Written as DNA, the CDR3 is TGTGCCAGCAGCCAGGGGAATACGCAGTATTTT.

This clonotype appeared once. A far larger clone is a single base away, which makes a read error likely. This chain joins TRBV28 and TRBJ2-3; D is perhaps TRBD1 or TRBD2 (5 bases each). This CDR3 has 14 amino acids. Trimming left V 10 bases short and J 13 bases short, with 27 bases between. Germline-derived CDR1 and CDR2 are MDHEN and SYDVKM. The CDR3 spells CATRATADGKDKYF. In DNA form, the CDR3 reads TGTGCCACCAGGGCCACTGCGGACGGGAAGGACAAGTATTTT.

This clonotype was seen a few times. This likely stems from a read error, as it lies one base from a far larger clone. The V gene is TRBV19, the J gene TRBJ1-2; a weak D match, TRBD1 (6 bases). CDR1 and CDR2 (germline): LNHDA, SQIVND (reference sequence). V was clipped by 9 bases and J by 5 bases, with 16 bases between them. The CDR3 spans 13 residues. Written as DNA, the CDR3 is TGTGCCAGCAGCCCACGGCAGGGGTATGGCTACACCTTC. Translation gives CASSPRQGYGYTF.

This clonotype was counted many times. The rearrangement uses TRBV6-6 and TRBJ1-4; D unresolved. V lost 0 bases to trimming and J lost 5 bases, with 19 bases between them. The V gene's germline CDR1 is MNHNY and CDR2 SVGAGI (reference sequence). There are 18 residues in the CDR3. This CDR3 is CASSYSSGGSQSNEKLFF. CDR3 in DNA: TGTGCCAGCAGTTACTCGAGTGGCGGGAGTCAATCGAATGAAAAACTGTTTTTT.

This chain connects TRBV20-1 to TRBJ1-2, with TRBD1 as a possible D gene (5 bases). The CDR3 runs 14 residues. Trimming cost V 0 bases and J 8 bases, with 16 bases left between them. Germline V gives CDR1 DFQATT, CDR2 SNEGSKA (reference sequence). In DNA, the CDR3 is TGCAGTGCTAGAGATCCCCGGGGCCGGGGAGGCTACACCTTC. Its translation is CSARDPRGRGGYTF.

Ten or more counts support this clonotype. V and J are TRBV12-3 or TRBV12-4 and TRBJ2-7; 11 bases are a match to TRBD2. The CDR3 contains 15 residues. Losses at the gene ends were 9 bases for V and 0 bases for J; bases not matched to a gene: 7. CDR3 nucleotide sequence: TGTGCCAGTCTTAGCGGGGGGGGAAGCTCCTACGAGCAGTACTTC. Its translation is CASLSGGGSSYEQYF.

The gene calls are TRBV20-1 and TRBJ2-3, with D tentatively TRBD2 (7 bases). This CDR3 has 16 residues. The germline gives CDR1 DFQATT, CDR2 SNEGSKA (reference sequence). V was clipped by 0 bases and J by 2 bases, with 15 bases between them. This CDR3 is CSARDRRGGTTDTQYF. DNA of the CDR3: TGCAGTGCTAGAGATCGAAGGGGGGGCACCACAGATACGCAGTATTTT.

This chain joins TRBV20-1 and TRBJ1-2; D possibly corresponds to TRBD1 (6 bases). This CDR3 region has 15 residues. CDR1 and CDR2 from the germline V gene are DFQATT and SNEGSKA (reference sequence). The V end was cut by 6 bases, the J end by 4 bases, with 21 bases between. Here the CDR3 reads CSALRAGASPYGYTF. CDR3 coding DNA: TGCAGTGCCTTACGGGCAGGGGCCTCACCCTATGGCTACACCTTC.

Many counts were recorded for this clonotype. The chain links TRBV2 to TRBJ2-1; 9 nucleotides align to TRBD2. CDR1 is SNHLY, CDR2 FYNNEI, per germline. The junction had 2 bases not matched to a gene; V was cut back by 2 bases and J by 3 bases. The CDR3 has 15 amino acids. CDR3 loop: CASSESSGDYNEQFF. DNA of the CDR3: TGTGCCAGCAGTGAATCTAGCGGGGACTACAATGAGCAGTTCTTC.

On this clonotype itself: This likely stems from a read error, as it lies one base from a far larger clone. The V and J genes are TRBV6-5 and TRBJ2-4; the D is unclear. This CDR3 is built from 13 residues. V lost 5 bases and J 15 bases, leaving 20 bases between the germline ends. Per the germline V gene, CDR1 is MNHEY and CDR2 is SVGAGI. The CDR3 bases are TGTGCCAGCAGTGATCCCCCTCGTTTGGTTCGGTACTTC. This translates into CASSDPPRLVRYF.

This clonotype occurred many times. The J gene is TRBJ1-6, the V gene TRBV30; 7 bases are shared with TRBD1. With 3 bases clipped from V and 0 bases from J, the junction kept 5 bases outside the gene matches. The CDR3 is 16 amino acids. Germline V gene lookup returns CDR1 GTSNPN and CDR2 SVGIG (reference sequence). The chain's CDR3 is CAWRNRGSSYNSPLHF. The CDR3 DNA reads as TGTGCCTGGAGAAACAGGGGTAGCTCCTATAATTCACCCCTCCACTTT.

This clonotype was detected ten times or more. The chain recombines TRBV4-1 with TRBJ2-3, with 8 bases fitting TRBD1. The CDR3 extends over 14 amino acids. The germline V gene encodes CDR1 MGHRA and CDR2 YSYEKL. The trim removed 5 bases at V and 1 base at J, leaving 2 bases unmatched. CDR3 coding DNA: TGCGCCAGCAGCGCACAGGGGGGCACAGATACGCAGTATTTT. Amino acid sequence: CASSAQGGTDTQYF.

This clonotype came up many times. The rearrangement links TRBV12-3 or TRBV12-4 to TRBJ2-1; 9 positions match TRBD2. The length of the CDR3 is 15 residues. V dropped 4 bases and J dropped 2; count of bases not matched to a gene: 3. CDR3 nucleotides: TGTGCCAGCAGTTCGGCTAGCGGGGCCTACAATGAGCAGTTCTTC. Amino acids: CASSSASGAYNEQFF.

In this sample, this clonotype turned up many times. The chain combines TRBV5-6 with TRBJ1-2; a possible D gene is TRBD1 (5 bases). From germline, CDR1 is SGHDT and CDR2 YYEEEE. The germline V and J ends were trimmed by 4 bases and 0 bases, with 22 bases remaining between them. This CDR3 is built from 18 residues. The CDR3 coding sequence is TGTGCCAGCAGCCCCTCTTTGTGGGGGTGGGGGACTAACTATGGCTACACCTTC. It yields the protein CASSPSLWGWGTNYGYTF.

This clonotype was seen many times. J is TRBJ1-1 and V is TRBV19; a weak D match, TRBD1 (5 bases). Germline V gene sequence: CDR1 LNHDA, CDR2 SQIVND (reference sequence). The CDR3 covers 15 residues. Trimming removed 3 bases at V and 6 bases at J, with 17 bases between. The CDR3 reads CASSMSSGGVPEAFF. In nucleotides, the CDR3 is TGTGCCAGTAGTATGAGCTCCGGGGGGGTCCCTGAAGCTTTCTTT.